The next 14 T cell receptor beta chains were all read from a single sample in a study of early T cells in non-severe SARS-CoV-2 infection. Using its own MiXCR run on the 5' RACE reads, TCRdb lists one record per CDR3 protein. The data show nearly 95,000 distinct CDR3 sequences, around a sixth seen once. Sequences were derived from whole blood, sampled at baseline. Every receptor here comes from an adult who was a healthcare worker with PCR-confirmed SARS-CoV-2 infection or an uninfected control (not recorded which).

This clonotype turned up a few times. The chain links TRBV28 to TRBJ2-7; possible D gene TRBD1, 6 bases. From germline, CDR1 is MDHEN and CDR2 SYDVKM. The CDR3 is made up of 13 amino acids. V was cut by 4 bases and J by 3 bases, with 10 bases left in between. Written as DNA, the CDR3 is TGTGCCAGCAGTTACAGGGACCTCTACGAGCAGTACTTC. Its protein product is CASSYRDLYEQYF.

This rearrangement joins TRBV18 to TRBJ2-1; TRBD1 agrees at 7 bases. The V gene's germline CDR1 is KGHSH and CDR2 LQKENI. With 4 bases clipped from V and 8 bases from J, the junction kept 5 bases outside the gene matches. The CDR3 length is 13 residues. CDR3 residues: CASSQGAPDEQFF. The CDR3, as DNA: TGTGCCAGCTCACAGGGGGCCCCCGATGAGCAGTTCTTC.

The CDR3 region has the DNA TGCAGTGCTCTCCGACAGGCGGGAGAAAAACTGTTTTTT. This codes for CSALRQAGEKLFF. V gene TRBV20-1 combines with J gene TRBJ1-4; weak D call: TRBD1 (6 bases). The CDR3 sequence is 13 residues long. Germline CDR1 reads DFQATT; CDR2 reads SNEGSKA (reference sequence). Trimming pared 5 bases from V and 8 bases from J, leaving 15 bases between.

V usage is TRBV18 and J usage is TRBJ2-7, with TRBD1 matching 10 bases. The CDR3 is 16 residues long. V dropped 1 base and J dropped 2; count of bases not matched to a gene: 5. Germline CDR1 KGHSH, CDR2 LQKENI. Here the CDR3 reads CASSPRWGQGPYEQYF. The DNA for the CDR3 is TGTGCCAGCTCACCACGATGGGGACAGGGGCCCTACGAGCAGTACTTC.

This clonotype was observed a few times. The chain combines TRBV28 with TRBJ1-4, with TRBD1 as a possible D gene (5 bases). V was cut by 8 bases and J by 7 bases, with 20 bases left in between. Germline CDR1 reads MDHEN; CDR2 reads SYDVKM. This CDR3 has 15 residues. The CDR3 region has the DNA TGTGCCAGCGTTTCCGGGACGGTGCGGGGTGAAAAACTGTTTTTT. It encodes CASVSGTVRGEKLFF.

The chain combines TRBV12-3 or TRBV12-4 with TRBJ2-7, with D uncertain. This CDR3 contains 11 residues. The germline V and J ends were trimmed by 6 bases and 6 bases, with 9 bases remaining between them. This CDR3 is CASSRRIEQYF. The CDR3 DNA reads as TGTGCCAGCAGCCGACGGATCGAGCAGTACTTC.

This sequence joins TRBV11-2 and TRBJ2-5; D is perhaps TRBD2 (6 bases). The CDR3 contains 15 residues. From germline, CDR1 is SGHAT and CDR2 FQNNGV. V shed 0 bases and J shed 5 bases, with 13 bases lying between them. CDR3: CASSLDQLATETQYF. The CDR3 nucleotides are TGTGCCAGCAGCTTAGATCAGCTAGCGACGGAGACCCAGTACTTC.

V and J are TRBV28 and TRBJ1-3; D gene uncertain. The CDR3 is 14 amino acids. Germline CDR1 MDHEN, CDR2 SYDVKM. V lost 3 bases and J lost 4, with 10 bases in between. CDR3 in DNA: TGTGCCAGCAGTTTGGCGGCCGTGGGAAACACCATATATTTT. It encodes CASSLAAVGNTIYF.

Many counts were recorded for this clonotype. The chain uses TRBV10-3 and TRBJ2-2, with TRBD1 matching 10 bases. The V segment lost 3 bases and the J segment 11 bases; nucleotides outside the gene matches: 12. The CDR3 extends over 16 amino acids. Germline values: CDR1 ENHRY, CDR2 SYGVKD. The CDR3, as DNA: TGTGCCATCAGTGAATTTTCGGGACAGGGGACGTCTGAGCTGTTTTTT. This translates into CAISEFSGQGTSELFF.

This clonotype has a handful of counts. The V call is TRBV29-1, the J call TRBJ2-2; no reliable D call. CDR1 is SQVTM and CDR2 is ANQGSEA in the germline V gene. The CDR3 has 14 residues. Trimming took off 6 bases at V and 2 bases at J, with 13 bases between the two ends. This CDR3 is CSVGGSLNTGELFF. The CDR3 nucleotides read TGCAGCGTGGGTGGCAGCCTTAACACCGGGGAGCTGTTTTTT.

The chain is built from TRBV11-2 and TRBJ2-1; the D is unclear. CDR3 size: 15 residues. Germline assignment: CDR1 SGHAT and CDR2 FQNNGV. V lost 0 bases, J lost 0 bases, and 6 bases lay in between. This chain's CDR3 is CASSLDLSSYNEQFF. CDR3 sequence (DNA): TGTGCCAGCAGCTTAGACCTGAGCTCCTACAATGAGCAGTTCTTC.

A word on this clonotype: A read error may explain this, as a much larger clone is one base away. V usage is TRBV19 and J usage is TRBJ2-7; TRBD1 matches at 7 bases. The CDR3 sequence is 13 residues long. Germline values: CDR1 LNHDA, CDR2 SQIVND (reference sequence). Germline trimming cut 10 bases from V and 6 bases from J; bases unmatched to any gene: 12. CDR3 DNA sequence: TGTGCCACCCGCCGGGACAGTCCGCTCGAGCAGTACTTC. Amino acid sequence: CATRRDSPLEQYF.

This clonotype was seen ten or more times. The chain is built from TRBV18 and TRBJ2-5; D is ambiguous. CDR1 and CDR2 from the germline V gene are KGHSH and LQKENI. The CDR3 sequence is 15 residues long. The germline V and J ends were trimmed by 4 bases and 5 bases, with 17 bases remaining between them. For the CDR3, the DNA is TGTGCCAGCTCACTACAGCCCCAATTGGCGGAGACCCAGTACTTC. Its protein product is CASSLQPQLAETQYF.

The genes are TRBV7-2 and TRBJ1-3; D is ambiguous. The CDR3 runs to 14 residues. The germline V gene encodes CDR1 SGHTA and CDR2 FQGNSA. Trimming removed 8 bases from V and 4 bases from J, with 15 bases in between. The CDR3 here is CASRQAGSGNTIYF. The CDR3 DNA is TGTGCCAGCCGACAAGCGGGCTCCGGAAACACCATATATTTT. The full variable domain, rest sourced from reference TRBV7-2 and TRBJ1-3, is GAGVSQSPSNKVTEKGKDVELRCDPISGHTALYWYRQSLGQGLEFLIYFQGNSAPDKSGLPSDRFSAERTGGSVSTLTIQRTQQEDSAVYLCASRQAGSGNTIYFGEGSWLTVV.